The clone carrying this T cell receptor beta chain was seen ten or more times. Trimming took 3 bases from V and 0 from J, leaving 6 bases between them. The CDR3 has 14 amino acids. Germline values: CDR1 SGHTA, CDR2 FQGNSA. TCRdb independently ran MiXCR on the RT-PCR reads; one entry per CDR3 protein. The sample includes about 680,000 distinct CDR3 sequences, 12% to 15% of them seen just once. The clonotype was recovered from a female donor in good health, serving as a healthy control. This chain connects TRBV7-2 to TRBJ1-3; D unclear. The sequenced sample was memory CD4+ T cells from blood. The CDR3: CASSFTSSGNTIYF. CDR3 nucleotides: TGTGCCAGCAGCTTCACTAGCTCTGGAAACACCATATATTTT.